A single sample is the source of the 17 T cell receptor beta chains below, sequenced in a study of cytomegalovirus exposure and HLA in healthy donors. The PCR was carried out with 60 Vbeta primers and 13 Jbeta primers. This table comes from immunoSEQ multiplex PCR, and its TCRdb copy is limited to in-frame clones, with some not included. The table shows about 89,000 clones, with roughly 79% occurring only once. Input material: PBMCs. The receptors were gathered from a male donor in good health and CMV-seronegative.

The CDR3 sequence: CASSQWGGNTGELFF. CDR3 DNA: TGCGCCAGCAGCCAATGGGGGGGTAACACCGGGGAGCTGTTTTTT. The V gene is TRBV4-3, the J gene TRBJ2-2; 7 nucleotides line up with TRBD2. The CDR3 totals 15 residues. Germline trimming cut 2 bases from V and 2 bases from J; bases unmatched to any gene: 2. Germline CDR1 is LGHNA and CDR2 is YSLEER.

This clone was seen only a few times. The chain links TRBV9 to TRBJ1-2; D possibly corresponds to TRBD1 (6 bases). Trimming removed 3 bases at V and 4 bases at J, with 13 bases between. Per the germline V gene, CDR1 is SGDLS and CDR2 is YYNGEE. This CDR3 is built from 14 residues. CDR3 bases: TGTGCCAGCAGCGCCGACAGGAGGAGCTATGGCTACACCTTC. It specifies CASSADRRSYGYTF.

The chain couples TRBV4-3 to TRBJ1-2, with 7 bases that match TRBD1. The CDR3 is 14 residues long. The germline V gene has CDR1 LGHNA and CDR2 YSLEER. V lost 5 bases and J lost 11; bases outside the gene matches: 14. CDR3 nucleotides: TGCGCCAGCAGCGCAGACAGGGTACCTCGTCCGTACACCTTC. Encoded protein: CASSADRVPRPYTF.

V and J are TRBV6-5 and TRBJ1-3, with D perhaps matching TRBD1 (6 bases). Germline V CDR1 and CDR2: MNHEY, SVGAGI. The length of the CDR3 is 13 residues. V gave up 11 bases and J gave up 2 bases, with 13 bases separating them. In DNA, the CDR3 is TGTGCCGGATCAGGGGAGCCTGGAAACACCATATATTTT. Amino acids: CAGSGEPGNTIYF.

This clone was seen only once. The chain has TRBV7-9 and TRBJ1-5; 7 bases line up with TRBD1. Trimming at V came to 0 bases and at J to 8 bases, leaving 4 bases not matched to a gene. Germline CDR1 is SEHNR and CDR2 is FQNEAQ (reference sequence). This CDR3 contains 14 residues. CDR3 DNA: TGTGCCAGCAGCTTAGCTGGGACAGATAAGCCCCAGCATTTT. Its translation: CASSLAGTDKPQHF.

In DNA form, the CDR3 reads TGTGCCAGTAGCTCTCTCGACAGGTACGGAGGCTACACCTTC. Amino acids: CASSSLDRYGGYTF. The V call is TRBV19, the J call TRBJ1-2; D is perhaps TRBD1 (6 bases). V was trimmed by 6 bases and J by 8 bases, leaving 19 bases between them. Germline CDR1 reads LNHDA; CDR2 reads SQIVND (reference sequence). The CDR3 loop spans 14 amino acids.

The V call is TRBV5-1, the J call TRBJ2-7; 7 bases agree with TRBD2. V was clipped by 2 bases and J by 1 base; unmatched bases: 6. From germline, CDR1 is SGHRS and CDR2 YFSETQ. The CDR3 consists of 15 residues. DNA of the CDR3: TGCGCCAGCAGCTTTGGGGGAGGGTCGTCCTACGAGCAGTACTTC. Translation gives CASSFGGGSSYEQYF.

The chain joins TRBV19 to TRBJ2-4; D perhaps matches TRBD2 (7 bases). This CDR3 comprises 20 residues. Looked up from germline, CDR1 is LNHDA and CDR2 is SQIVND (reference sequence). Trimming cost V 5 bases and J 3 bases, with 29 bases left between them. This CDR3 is CASSSHGGGSSMRLKNIQYF. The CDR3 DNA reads TGTGCCAGTAGTTCCCACGGGGGCGGGAGCTCCATGAGGCTCAAAAACATTCAGTACTTC.

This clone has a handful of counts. The CDR3 loop reads CAWRESTRDEKLFF. The CDR3 DNA reads TGTGCCTGGAGGGAATCAACGAGGGATGAAAAACTGTTTTTT. The rearrangement links TRBV30 to TRBJ1-4; no reliable D call. Germline V lookup: CDR1 GTSNPN, CDR2 SVGIG (reference sequence). V was pared by 3 bases and J by 6 bases, with 14 bases between. The CDR3 totals 14 residues.

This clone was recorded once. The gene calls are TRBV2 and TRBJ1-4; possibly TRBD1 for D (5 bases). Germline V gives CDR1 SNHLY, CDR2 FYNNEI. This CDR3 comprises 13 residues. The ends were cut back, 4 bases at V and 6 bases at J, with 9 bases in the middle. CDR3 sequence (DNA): TGTGCCAGCAGTGGCCAGGGATATGAAAAACTGTTTTTT. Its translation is CASSGQGYEKLFF.

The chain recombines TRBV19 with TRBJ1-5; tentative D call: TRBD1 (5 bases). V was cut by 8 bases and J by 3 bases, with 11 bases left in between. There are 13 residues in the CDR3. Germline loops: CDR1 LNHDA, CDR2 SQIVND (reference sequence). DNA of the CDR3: TGTGCCAGTGGAAGACAGCCCAATCAGCCCCAGCATTTT. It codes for CASGRQPNQPQHF.

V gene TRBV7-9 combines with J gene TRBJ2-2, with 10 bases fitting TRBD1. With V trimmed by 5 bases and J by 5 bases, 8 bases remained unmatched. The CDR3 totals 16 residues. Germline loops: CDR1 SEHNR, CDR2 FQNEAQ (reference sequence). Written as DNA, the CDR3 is TGTGCCAGCAGCGCACGAGGGGGACAGGGGACCGGGGAGCTGTTTTTT. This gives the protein CASSARGGQGTGELFF.

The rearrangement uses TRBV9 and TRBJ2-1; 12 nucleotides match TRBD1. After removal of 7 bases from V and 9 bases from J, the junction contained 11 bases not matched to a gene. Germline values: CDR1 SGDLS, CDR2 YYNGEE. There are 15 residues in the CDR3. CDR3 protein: CASGKGQGALAEQFF. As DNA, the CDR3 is TGTGCCAGCGGAAAGGGACAGGGGGCTTTGGCTGAGCAGTTCTTC.

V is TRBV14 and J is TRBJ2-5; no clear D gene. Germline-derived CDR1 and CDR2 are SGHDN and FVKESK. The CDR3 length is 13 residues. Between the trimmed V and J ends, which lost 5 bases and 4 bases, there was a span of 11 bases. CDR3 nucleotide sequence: TGTGCCAGCAGCGCACGGTTTTCAGAGACCCAGTACTTC. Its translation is CASSARFSETQYF.

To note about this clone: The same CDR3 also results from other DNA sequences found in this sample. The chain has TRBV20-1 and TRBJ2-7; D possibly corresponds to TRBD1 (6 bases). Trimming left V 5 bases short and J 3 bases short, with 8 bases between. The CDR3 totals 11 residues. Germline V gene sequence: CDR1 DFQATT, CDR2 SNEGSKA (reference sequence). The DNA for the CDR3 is TGCAGTGCTCACAGGGTCTACGAGCAGTACTTC. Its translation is CSAHRVYEQYF.

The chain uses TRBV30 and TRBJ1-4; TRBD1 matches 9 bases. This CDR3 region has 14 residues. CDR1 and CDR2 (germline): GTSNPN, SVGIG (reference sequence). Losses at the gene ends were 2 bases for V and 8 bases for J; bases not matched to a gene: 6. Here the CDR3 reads CAWSRPGQGEKLFF. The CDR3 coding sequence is TGTGCCTGGAGTCGACCGGGACAGGGCGAAAAACTGTTTTTT.

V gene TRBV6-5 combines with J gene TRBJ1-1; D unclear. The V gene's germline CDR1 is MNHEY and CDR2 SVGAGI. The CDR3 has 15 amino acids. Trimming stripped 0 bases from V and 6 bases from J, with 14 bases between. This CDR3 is CASSYSRGEFAEAFF. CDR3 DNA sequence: TGTGCCAGCAGTTACTCACGGGGTGAATTTGCTGAAGCTTTCTTT.